A single sample is the source of the 14 T cell receptor beta chains below, sequenced in a study of chemoradiotherapy in HPV16-positive cancers. Using immunoSEQ multiplex PCR, the repertoire was profiled, and TCRdb retains in-frame clones only, with some absent. The repertoire consists of thousands of clones, with 70% to 80% occurring once and the leading ten covering 5.1%. The sample here was tumor tissue, taken from a patient who underwent chemoradiotherapy. The receptors were sampled from a human donor with HPV-associated anogenital cancer.

This clone was observed a handful of times. The chain couples TRBV30 to TRBJ1-6; D is undetermined. In germline, CDR1 is GTSNPN, CDR2 SVGIG (reference sequence). Trimming cost V 5 bases and J 0 bases, with 23 bases left between them. There are 19 residues in the CDR3. The CDR3 bases are TGTGCCTGGGGCGAAGGGATTCATCTTGGGAACTCCTATAATTCACCCCTCCACTTT. This gives the protein CAWGEGIHLGNSYNSPLHF.

The chain uses TRBV5-5 and TRBJ1-1; 8 nucleotides match TRBD1. In germline, CDR1 is SGHKS, CDR2 YYEKEE (reference sequence). V was clipped by 2 bases and J by 0 bases; unmatched bases: 9. This CDR3 comprises 17 residues. CDR3 in amino acids: CASSLFGAGGLNTEAFF. In nucleotides, the CDR3 is TGTGCCAGCAGCTTATTTGGTGCAGGGGGCCTGAACACTGAAGCTTTCTTT.

The J gene is TRBJ1-2, the V gene TRBV28; D unclear. This CDR3 contains 14 residues. Per the germline V gene, CDR1 is MDHEN and CDR2 is SYDVKM. V lost 3 bases and J 4 bases, leaving 12 bases between the germline ends. CDR3: CASSFDRRSYGYTF. The CDR3 DNA follows: TGTGCCAGCAGTTTCGACCGTCGATCCTATGGCTACACCTTC.

The chain links TRBV5-1 to TRBJ2-3, with 10 bases lining up with TRBD2. The CDR3 length is 17 residues. With 0 bases clipped from V and 4 bases from J, the junction kept 8 bases outside the gene matches. Germline CDR1 is SGHRS and CDR2 is YFSETQ. The CDR3 spells CASSLGASGSGSDTQYF. The CDR3 nucleotides are TGCGCCAGCAGCTTGGGGGCTAGCGGGAGCGGGTCAGATACGCAGTATTTT.

The V call is TRBV7-3, the J call TRBJ2-6; D remains unclear. Trimming shortened V by 2 bases and J by 0 bases, and 5 bases separated the two germline ends. The germline CDR1 and CDR2 sequences are SGHTA and FQGTGA. The CDR3 consists of 15 residues. CDR3 residues: CASSLSGSGANVLTF. In DNA form, the CDR3 reads TGTGCCAGCAGCTTATCGGGCTCTGGGGCCAACGTCCTGACTTTC.

V and J are TRBV13 and TRBJ2-5; 12 bases map to TRBD1. After removal of 5 bases from V and 2 bases from J, the junction contained 6 bases not matched to a gene. The CDR3 is made up of 16 amino acids. CDR1 PRHDT and CDR2 FYEKMQ come from the germline V gene (reference sequence). In nucleotides, the CDR3 is TGTGCCAGCAGCGCCGGGACAGGGGGCAGACAAGAGACCCAGTACTTC. Protein sequence: CASSAGTGGRQETQYF.

The V and J genes are TRBV5-4 and TRBJ1-6; TRBD1 might be the D (5 bases). Trimming cost V 0 bases and J 8 bases, with 12 bases left between them. Germline V gene data show CDR1 as SGHNT and CDR2 as YYREEE (reference sequence). CDR3 length equals 15 residues. Here the CDR3 DNA reads TGTGCCAGCAGCTTGGGAGGGGACGGGGATTCACCCCTCCACTTT. It encodes CASSLGGDGDSPLHF.

The chain employs TRBV6-1 and TRBJ2-7; D may correspond to TRBD1 or TRBD2 (6 bases each). CDR3 length equals 16 residues. Per the germline V gene, CDR1 is MNHNS and CDR2 is SASEGT. The V end lost 3 bases, the J end lost 5 bases, and 20 bases lay between the germline ends. CDR3 residues: CASSEEGGGGVHEQYF. Here the CDR3 DNA reads TGTGCCAGCAGTGAGGAGGGGGGTGGTGGGGTCCACGAGCAGTACTTC.

V is TRBV2 and J is TRBJ2-7; D remains ambiguous. Germline V lookup: CDR1 SNHLY, CDR2 FYNNEI. Trimming cost V 5 bases and J 4 bases, with 9 bases left between them. The CDR3 contains 12 residues. CDR3: CASSPDLYEQYF. CDR3 coding DNA: TGTGCCAGCAGTCCGGACCTATACGAGCAGTACTTC.

This rearrangement joins TRBV21-1 to TRBJ2-1; TRBD1, the table's D call, lacks a check against the DNA. TRBV21-1 is classified as a pseudogene. The length of the CDR3 is 17 residues. This CDR3 reads CASSKESPAGLYNEQFF. Here the CDR3 DNA reads TGTGCCAGCAGCAAAGAGTCCCCAGCAGGATTATACAATGAGCAGTTCTTC.

The sample holds a few counts of this clone. The chain recombines TRBV7-2 with TRBJ1-5; a weak D match, TRBD1 (6 bases). Germline V gives CDR1 SGHTA, CDR2 FQGNSA. Trimming stripped 5 bases from V and 5 bases from J, with 16 bases between. This CDR3 has 15 amino acids. The CDR3 DNA sequence: TGTGCCAGCAGCCCCACAAACAGGGACGATCAGCCCCAGCATTTT. This gives the protein CASSPTNRDDQPQHF.

The CDR3 nucleotides read TGTGCCAGCACCCCGGGGGGGATCCGCAATGAGCAGTTCTTC. It specifies CASTPGGIRNEQFF. The rearrangement uses TRBV7-2 and TRBJ2-1; 8 bases are shared with TRBD2. The CDR3 length is 14 residues. The V segment lost 7 bases and the J segment 6 bases; nucleotides outside the gene matches: 8. Germline lookup yields CDR1 SGHTA and CDR2 FQGNSA.

The rearrangement uses TRBV9 and TRBJ2-5; 11 nucleotides match TRBD2. Germline-derived CDR1 and CDR2 are SGDLS and YYNGEE. With 0 bases clipped from V and 4 bases from J, the junction kept 11 bases outside the gene matches. The CDR3 is 18 amino acids. CDR3: CASSVGGSGGAWGETQYF. The CDR3 DNA follows: TGTGCCAGCAGCGTAGGAGGTAGCGGGGGGGCCTGGGGAGAGACCCAGTACTTC.

V gene TRBV7-2 combines with J gene TRBJ2-3; the match to TRBD2 covers 7 bases. The CDR3 consists of 15 residues. Germline CDR1 SGHTA, CDR2 FQGNSA. The V gene end was trimmed by 0 bases and the J gene end by 0 bases; junction bases not matched to a gene: 0. The CDR3 bases are TGTGCCAGCAGCTTAGCGGGAGGGAGCACAGATACGCAGTATTTT. It encodes CASSLAGGSTDTQYF.